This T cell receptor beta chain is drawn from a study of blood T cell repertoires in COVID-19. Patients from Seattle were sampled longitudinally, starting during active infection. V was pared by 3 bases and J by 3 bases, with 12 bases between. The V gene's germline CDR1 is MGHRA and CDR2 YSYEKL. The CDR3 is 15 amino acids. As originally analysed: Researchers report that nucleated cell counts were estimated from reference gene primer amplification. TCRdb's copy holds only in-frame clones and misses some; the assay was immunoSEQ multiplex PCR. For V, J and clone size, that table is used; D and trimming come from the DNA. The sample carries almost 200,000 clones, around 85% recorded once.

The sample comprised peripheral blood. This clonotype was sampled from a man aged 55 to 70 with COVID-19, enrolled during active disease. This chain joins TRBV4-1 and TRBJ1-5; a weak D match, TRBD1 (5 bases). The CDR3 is CASSQGGGVNQPQHF. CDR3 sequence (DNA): TGCGCCAGCAGCCAGGGGGGGGGTGTCAATCAGCCCCAGCATTTT.